This paragraph reports one T cell receptor (beta chain). This clone showed up many times. This receptor's antigen is unknown. Base qualities are not at hand, and no much larger clone is one base apart. The identical CDR3 is also encoded by other nucleotide sequences in the sample. This sample was included in a study of beta chain features in type 1 diabetes (dated 2018 in TCRdb). About the investigation overall: No differences in mean age, gender distribution, total cell number or subset yield were found between patients and healthy donors. A total of roughly 110 million sorted cells were examined across all samples, and the number of cells per subset was strongly correlated with RNA yield. The study compared TCRB repertoires of sorted circulating CD4+ T cell subsets between recently diagnosed type 1 diabetes patients and matched healthy donors. Regulatory and stem cell-like memory subsets were obtained from only 8 patients and roughly eight healthy donors, while naive and central memory subsets were obtained from all 28 donors.

From each donor, a single peripheral blood sample of 100 to 150 mL on average was drawn into heparinised tubes. Using a panel that included CD45RO, CCR7, CD25, CD127, CD95 and CD27, naive, central memory, regulatory and stem cell-like memory CD4+ T cells were sorted on a BD FACSAria II. A purity above 95% was achieved for all sorted populations. PBMCs were separated immediately by Lymphoprep density gradient centrifugation and were stained directly, without being cultured. Samples were stained and sorted in pairs, with one healthy donor and one patient per experiment, so that batch effects were minimized. For CDR1 and CDR2, the germline V gene lists KGHSH and LQKENI. The junction shows trimming of 6 bases on V and 4 bases on J, plus 16 bases between the germline ends. The CDR3 sequence holds 14 residues, the cysteine and phenylalanine included. This entry keeps only the CDR3 DNA: 42 bases, framed from base 1.

The High Capacity cDNA Reverse Transcription Kit was used to reverse transcribe all of the isolated RNA, meaning that expressed TCRB transcripts were what got sequenced. Deep immunoSEQ sequencing was performed on naive, central memory and regulatory T cell samples, with an average of about 3.6 million total reads per sample. Sorted cells were lysed in RLT buffer and RNA was extracted with DNase-treated RNeasy Micro or Mini kits, depending on cell number. Each cell subset was processed on its own to prevent cross-contamination, while patient and healthy donor samples were processed together. The immunoSEQ multiplex PCR was used to amplify TCRB sequences from cDNA, yielding 87-bp fragments that span the CDR3 region. Sequencing of the amplicons was done on the Illumina HiSeq platform. Processing in the source paper ran as follows. Synthetic template baselines were used to correct PCR bias computationally, reads within Hamming distance 2 were collapsed together, and singletons that could not be merged were discarded. Reads were aligned against IMGT so that V, D and J genes, CDR3 length and insertions or deletions at six rearrangement sites could be assigned. Within each subset, clonotype counts were normalized to sorted cell number, and only after that were true diversity and Gini coefficients computed with the tcR R package. The overlap coefficient, calculated on TCRB nucleotide sequences, was used to quantify repertoire sharing. The source is immuneACCESS, and TCRdb retained only in-frame sequences with V and J called. Part of the clones is not carried over; for the studies checked, unresolved V genes explain less than half of this, and the remainder is unexplained. D and trimming were read from the DNA, whereas the V and J calls and clone size are those reported in that table. The table for this sample lists 250,000 to 300,000 clones; around 7.3% of them were counted only once. The ten largest clones represent approximately 0.99% of the sample.

The investigation overall reported the following: Patients with type 1 diabetes made fewer insertions and deleted more nucleotides at VDJ recombination sites, implying thymic rearrangement abnormalities. Sequencing cDNA rather than genomic DNA could over-represent highly expressing activated cells, although activation and CD3 levels did not differ between groups. Naive, central memory and regulatory TCRB repertoires appeared to be more similar among patients than among healthy donors. Because the HLA sub-analyses included only small numbers of individuals, any influence of HLA type on TCRB rearrangement was left unresolved. Shorter templates might have been favored by PCR, but patient and control samples were amplified and corrected together, so both groups would have been affected equally by any skew. Type 1 diabetes patients showed a moderate but significant shortening of TCRB CDR3 length in all four CD4+ subsets.

Sequenced: central memory CD4+ T cells from blood. The V and J segments used are TRBV18 and TRBJ2-7; the D element might be TRBD1 or TRBD2, as each aligns at 5 bases. This TCR derives from a woman between 18 and 30 years old in good health. The DNA is TGTGCCAGCTCTCCAGGGAGAGGTATTTACGAGCAGTACTTC. The resulting protein is CASSPGRGIYEQYF.